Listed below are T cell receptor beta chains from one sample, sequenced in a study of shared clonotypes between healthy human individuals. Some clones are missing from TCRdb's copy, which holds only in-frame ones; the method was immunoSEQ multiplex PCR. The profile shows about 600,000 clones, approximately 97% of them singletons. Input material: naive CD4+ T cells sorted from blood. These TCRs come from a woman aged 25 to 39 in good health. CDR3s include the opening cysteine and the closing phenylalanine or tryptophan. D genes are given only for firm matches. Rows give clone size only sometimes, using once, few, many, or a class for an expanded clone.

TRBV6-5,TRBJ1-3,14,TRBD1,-,TGTGCCAGCAGTGCACAGGGGACGGGAAACACCATATATTTT,CASSAQGTGNTIYF
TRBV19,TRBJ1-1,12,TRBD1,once,TGTGCCAGCGCCTCAGGGGGCACTGAAGCTTTCTTT,CASASGGTEAFF
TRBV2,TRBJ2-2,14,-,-,TGTGCCAGCAGGGGCGCCAAGGGGACCGGGGAGCTGTTTTTT,CASRGAKGTGELFF
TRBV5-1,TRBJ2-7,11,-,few,TGCGCCAGCAGAGGAGCCTACGAGCAGTACTTC,CASRGAYEQYF
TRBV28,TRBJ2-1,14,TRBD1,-,TGTGCCAGCAGGCTCGGACAGGTCTACAATGAGCAGTTCTTC,CASRLGQVYNEQFF
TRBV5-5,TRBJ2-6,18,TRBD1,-,TGTGCCAGCAGTTACGCCGGGACAGGGATTTCTGGGGCCAACGTCCTGACTTTC,CASSYAGTGISGANVLTF
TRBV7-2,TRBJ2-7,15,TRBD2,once,TGTGCCAGCAGCTTACTAGCGGGATCTCTCTACGAGCAGTACTTC,CASSLLAGSLYEQYF
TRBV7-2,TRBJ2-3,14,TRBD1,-,TGTGCCACCAAAAACAGGGGGACCACAGATACGCAGTATTTT,CATKNRGTTDTQYF
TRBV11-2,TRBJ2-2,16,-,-,TGTGCCAGCAGCTTCTCAGCGGACCGCAACACCGGGGAGCTGTTTTTT,CASSFSADRNTGELFF
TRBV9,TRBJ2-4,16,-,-,TGTGCCAGCAGCGTAGAGAGTAGCAGGGCCGGAAACATTCAGTACTTC,CASSVESSRAGNIQYF